Listed here are 28 T cell receptor beta chains from one sample, sequenced in a study of cytomegalovirus exposure and HLA in healthy donors (dated by TCRdb to 2016 to 2017). Library preparation was by the immunoSEQ multiplex PCR assay. A mixture of 60 forward primers for TCR Vbeta segments and 13 reverse primers for TCR Jbeta segments was used in the multiplex PCR. The immuneACCESS repertoire file appears here via TCRdb, limited to in-frame rearrangements. These files lack a portion of the clones; in checked studies, under half of the deficit traces to unresolved V genes, and the cause of the others is not known. For this sample the table gives about 200,000 clones, of which about four fifths were detected only once. Of the sample, roughly 0.4% falls within the top ten clones. Input material: PBMCs. The receptors were sampled from a male donor in good health and CMV-seropositive.

This clone has a handful of counts. This chain links TRBV2 with TRBJ1-3; TRBD1 might be the D (6 bases). The V gene's germline CDR1 is SNHLY and CDR2 FYNNEI. V was pared by 7 bases and J by 7 bases, with 11 bases between. The CDR3 runs 12 residues. CDR3 sequence: CASNRVGNTIYF. CDR3 sequence (DNA): TGTGCCAGCAACAGGGTCGGCAACACCATATATTTT.

As DNA, the CDR3 is TGTGCCTGGAGTAACGCAGTCTTACAGCCCCAGCATTTT. Translated, it gives CAWSNAVLQPQHF. The chain is built from TRBV30 and TRBJ1-5; D ambiguous. V was pared by 2 bases and J by 7 bases, with 12 bases between. The CDR3 has 13 residues. Germline CDR1 and CDR2: GTSNPN and SVGIG (reference sequence).

This clone showed up just a few times. The chain joins TRBV6-5 to TRBJ2-7; TRBD2 matches 10 bases. Germline values: CDR1 MNHEY, CDR2 SVGAGI. The CDR3 is 15 amino acids. After removal of 5 bases from V and 7 bases from J, the junction contained 11 bases not matched to a gene. The CDR3 protein is CASSTLLAGAVEQYF. The CDR3 nucleotides are TGTGCCAGCAGTACCCTCCTAGCGGGAGCTGTAGAGCAGTACTTC.

This clone showed up just once. The chain combines TRBV11-3 with TRBJ2-1; unclear D gene. This CDR3 comprises 13 residues. Trimming shortened V by 0 bases and J by 6 bases, and 6 bases separated the two germline ends. Germline V gives CDR1 SGHNT, CDR2 YENEEA. CDR3 in DNA: TGTGCCAGCAGCTTAGAAGCTCTCAATGAGCAGTTCTTC. This codes for CASSLEALNEQFF.

The V and J genes are TRBV5-4 and TRBJ2-1, with D possibly being TRBD1 (5 bases). The germline V and J ends were trimmed by 5 bases and 8 bases, with 8 bases remaining between them. CDR1 SGHNT and CDR2 YYREEE come from the germline V gene (reference sequence). The CDR3 loop spans 11 amino acids. CDR3 sequence reads: CASRQGDEQFF. CDR3 in DNA: TGTGCCAGCAGGCAGGGCGATGAGCAGTTCTTC.

The genes are TRBV28 and TRBJ2-1; 9 nucleotides agree with TRBD2. The CDR3 extends over 16 amino acids. The germline CDR1 and CDR2 sequences are MDHEN and SYDVKM. Germline trimming cut 8 bases from V and 6 bases from J; bases unmatched to any gene: 14. CDR3 protein: CASRTRGSGRSNEQFF. DNA of the CDR3: TGTGCCAGCCGGACCCGGGGTAGCGGGAGATCCAATGAGCAGTTCTTC.

The V gene is TRBV5-1, the J gene TRBJ1-4, with unresolved D. V lost 6 bases and J lost 6, with 12 bases in between. In germline, CDR1 is SGHRS, CDR2 YFSETQ. The CDR3 has 13 amino acids. The CDR3 protein is CASTGGDDEKLFF. In DNA form, the CDR3 reads TGCGCCAGCACGGGTGGCGACGATGAAAAACTGTTTTTT.

This chain uses TRBV7-2 with TRBJ1-3; a weak D match, TRBD1 (5 bases). CDR1 is SGHTA, CDR2 FQGNSA, per germline. The V end was cut by 4 bases, the J end by 0 bases, with 13 bases between. The CDR3 is made up of 16 amino acids. The CDR3 sequence: CASSSHMDNSGNTIYF. DNA for the CDR3: TGTGCCAGCAGCTCCCATATGGACAACTCTGGAAACACCATATATTTT.

This chain's CDR3 is CASSAGGGLYNEQFF. DNA of the CDR3: TGTGCCAGCAGCGCCGGCGGGGGGCTTTACAATGAGCAGTTCTTC. This sequence joins TRBV9 and TRBJ2-1; 8 bases align to TRBD2. Trimming at V came to 3 bases and at J to 4 bases, leaving 6 bases not matched to a gene. Germline lookup yields CDR1 SGDLS and CDR2 YYNGEE. The CDR3 is 15 amino acids.

The rearrangement uses TRBV2 and TRBJ2-5; possibly TRBD2 for D (5 bases). With 6 bases removed from V and 1 base from J, the gap between germline ends came to 15 bases. Per germline, CDR1 SNHLY and CDR2 FYNNEI. The CDR3 covers 15 residues. Here the CDR3 reads CASRNGGTPQETQYF. CDR3 in DNA: TGTGCCAGCAGGAACGGAGGAACCCCCCAAGAGACCCAGTACTTC.

This clone was observed a few times. The chain employs TRBV6-4 and TRBJ2-7; D might be TRBD1 (5 bases). Trimming stripped 10 bases from V and 1 base from J, with 20 bases between. In germline, CDR1 is MRHNA, CDR2 SNTAGT. The CDR3 consists of 15 residues. CDR3 DNA: TGTGCCACACCTCGTAGGGGCGGTCCGTCCTACGAGCAGTACTTC. Translating it yields CATPRRGGPSYEQYF.

This clone is a singleton in its sample. V is TRBV7-2 and J is TRBJ1-3, with TRBD1 matching 7 bases. The V gene end was trimmed by 5 bases and the J gene end by 0 bases; junction bases not matched to a gene: 7. Germline V CDR1 and CDR2: SGHTA, FQGNSA. This CDR3 spans 16 amino acids. CDR3 loop: CASSLLGQFSGNTIYF. The CDR3 DNA reads as TGTGCCAGCAGCCTCCTGGGACAGTTCTCTGGAAACACCATATATTTT.

J is TRBJ2-1 and V is TRBV29-1; TRBD1 matches 9 bases. Trimming at V came to 7 bases and at J to 5 bases, leaving 3 bases not matched to a gene. This CDR3 has 12 residues. Germline CDR1 is SQVTM and CDR2 is ANQGSEA. CDR3: CSAWTGDNEQFF. The CDR3 nucleotides read TGCAGCGCCTGGACAGGGGACAATGAGCAGTTCTTC.

CDR3 nucleotides: TGTGCCAGCAGCTTTCTAGGCCTCTCTGGAAACACCATATATTTT. Protein product: CASSFLGLSGNTIYF. The chain links TRBV7-2 to TRBJ1-3, with unresolved D. This CDR3 has 15 residues. Between the trimmed V and J ends, which lost 3 bases and 0 bases, there was a span of 9 bases. From germline, CDR1 is SGHTA and CDR2 FQGNSA.

This clone occurred once. V gene TRBV11-3 combines with J gene TRBJ1-1; the D gene is possibly TRBD1 (6 bases). Germline V gene data show CDR1 as SGHNT and CDR2 as YENEEA. CDR3 size: 14 residues. The germline V and J ends were trimmed by 2 bases and 3 bases, with 10 bases remaining between them. The CDR3 DNA sequence: TGTGCCAGCAGCTTACAAGGGGGTCACACTGAAGCTTTCTTT. Amino acid sequence: CASSLQGGHTEAFF.

This sequence joins TRBV7-3 and TRBJ2-7, with D perhaps TRBD1 (6 bases). Trimming removed 4 bases at V and 1 base at J, with 8 bases between. The CDR3 covers 13 residues. Germline CDR1 and CDR2: SGHTA and FQGTGA. The CDR3 sequence is CASSSDSSYEQYF. CDR3 bases: TGTGCCAGCAGCTCGGACAGTTCCTACGAGCAGTACTTC.

The rearrangement joins TRBV15 to TRBJ2-3; D may be TRBD2 (5 bases). The CDR3 has 17 amino acids. V lost 0 bases to trimming and J lost 2 bases, with 15 bases between them. Germline values: CDR1 LNHNV, CDR2 YYDKDF (reference sequence). The CDR3 DNA reads TGTGCCACCAGCAGAGATCTCATACGGGGAAACACAGATACGCAGTATTTT. Protein product: CATSRDLIRGNTDTQYF.

The chain is built from TRBV7-3 and TRBJ1-5; D might be TRBD1 (5 bases). Trimming took 5 bases from V and 8 from J, leaving 13 bases between them. Germline V gene sequence: CDR1 SGHTA, CDR2 FQGTGA. This CDR3 region has 13 residues. CDR3 DNA: TGTGCCAGCAGCCTTGGGGGGAGGGAGCCCCAGCATTTT. This codes for CASSLGGREPQHF.

The CDR3 nucleotides are TGTGCCAGCTCACCGGAGATATCCAGCTCCTACGAGCAGTACTTC. It yields the protein CASSPEISSSYEQYF. The chain is built from TRBV18 and TRBJ2-5; D not resolved. The J call may not be correct, given that the DNA end is closer to TRBJ2-7. This CDR3 is 15 amino acids long. CDR1 is KGHSH, CDR2 LQKENI, per germline.

V usage is TRBV7-9 and J usage is TRBJ1-5; TRBD1 is a possible D gene (6 bases). Germline V gene lookup returns CDR1 SEHNR and CDR2 FQNEAQ (reference sequence). The CDR3 loop spans 13 amino acids. V was pared by 1 base and J by 7 bases, with 8 bases between. CDR3 sequence: CASSLGGLQPQHF. Written as DNA, the CDR3 is TGTGCCAGCAGCTTAGGGGGGCTACAGCCCCAGCATTTT.

With respect to this clone: In this CDR3 the conserved last residue, phenylalanine or tryptophan, is missing, so a read error is likely. Because the CDR3's place on the DNA is in doubt, the DNA is left out and the CDR3 is given as listed by TCRdb. This chain joins TRBV12-2 and TRBJ1-3; the DNA was not compared with TRBD1, the D call given in the table. TRBV12-2 is listed as a pseudogene. The CDR3 totals 18 residues, both ends included. The CDR3 loop reads CASRLPRSRTGPGNTIYL.

The chain is built from TRBV4-2 and TRBJ1-4; 9 bases line up with TRBD1. Per germline, CDR1 LGHNA and CDR2 YNFKEQ. V lost 0 bases, J lost 4 bases, and 6 bases stayed unmatched. CDR3 length: 17 residues. CDR3 coding DNA: TGTGCCAGCAGCCAAGAGGGACAGGGTAGGGGTAATGAAAAACTGTTTTTT. This codes for CASSQEGQGRGNEKLFF.

For this clone: One end of the junction does not line up with germline, which may come from a read error. The chain has TRBV7-9 and TRBJ1-4; 11 bases match TRBD1. CDR1 is SEHNR and CDR2 is FQNEAQ in the germline V gene (reference sequence). This CDR3 comprises 15 residues. The CDR3 DNA sequence: TGTTCCAGCAGCATACTGCGGGACAGGGGGGAAAAACTGTTTTTT. It specifies CSSSILRDRGEKLFF.

This clone showed up just once. The V call is TRBV19, the J call TRBJ2-2; TRBD1 might be the D (5 bases). CDR1 LNHDA and CDR2 SQIVND come from the germline V gene (reference sequence). This CDR3 is 16 amino acids long. Trimming cost V 8 bases and J 5 bases, with 21 bases left between them. In DNA, the CDR3 is TGTGCCAGTCGCTACCTTGACAGAGTATTAACCGGGGAGCTGTTTTTT. The encoded protein is CASRYLDRVLTGELFF.

This chain uses TRBV7-2 with TRBJ2-5; 10 bases match TRBD1. V shed 5 bases and J 4 bases; nucleotides not matched to a gene: 7. Germline values: CDR1 SGHTA, CDR2 FQGNSA. This CDR3 is 15 amino acids long. This CDR3 reads CASSTRQGAIETQYF. CDR3 nucleotides: TGTGCCAGCAGCACCAGACAGGGGGCTATAGAGACCCAGTACTTC.

This chain links TRBV6-4 with TRBJ2-2; 8 nucleotides agree with TRBD2. The ends lost 5 bases at V and 1 base at J; junction bases unmatched: 3. The CDR3 has 15 residues. Germline V gene sequence: CDR1 MRHNA, CDR2 SNTAGT. Written as DNA, the CDR3 is TGTGCCAGCAGTCAACGGGGGGGGAACACCGGGGAGCTGTTTTTT. Protein sequence: CASSQRGGNTGELFF.

This clone was recorded only once. The genes are TRBV27 and TRBJ2-5, with D maybe TRBD1 (6 bases). Germline CDR1 MNHEY, CDR2 SMNVEV (reference sequence). The germline V and J ends were trimmed by 4 bases and 4 bases, with 16 bases remaining between them. The length of the CDR3 is 15 residues. CDR3 amino acids: CASSSMGARVETQYF. The DNA for the CDR3 is TGTGCCAGCAGTTCTATGGGGGCGCGGGTAGAGACCCAGTACTTC.

This chain uses TRBV5-1 with TRBJ2-5; 9 nucleotides align to TRBD2. Germline CDR1 SGHRS, CDR2 YFSETQ. V lost 4 bases and J lost 5; bases outside the gene matches: 9. The CDR3 has 15 residues. CDR3 region: CASSQNSGGRETQYF. DNA of the CDR3: TGCGCCAGCAGCCAAAATAGCGGGGGTCGGGAGACCCAGTACTTC.